Below, one T cell receptor beta chain is given with its context. V was trimmed by 6 bases and J by 4 bases, leaving 12 bases between them. CDR1 is LGHNT, CDR2 FRNRAP, per germline. The length of the CDR3 is 13 residues. The sample is drawn from a study of blood T cells in healthy people across ages. Sample-barcoded 5' priming and a J-beta primer mix drove a second PCR of about 6 to 12 cycles. TCRdb reanalysed the 5' RACE reads using MiXCR and keeps one entry per CDR3 protein. The sample consists of some 930,000 distinct CDR3 sequences, 25% to 30% of them appearing once. The same data also went into a second study, on T cells of mothers and their children. As that study records: Persistent microchimeric T cell clones were not found at ~100 per million sensitivity.

Sequenced sample: blood. This sequence was found in a middle-aged woman in good health. The rearrangement links TRBV12-5 to TRBJ1-1; D not certain. CDR3: CASGPDGITEAFF. The CDR3 bases are TGTGCTAGTGGACCGGACGGGATCACTGAAGCTTTCTTT.